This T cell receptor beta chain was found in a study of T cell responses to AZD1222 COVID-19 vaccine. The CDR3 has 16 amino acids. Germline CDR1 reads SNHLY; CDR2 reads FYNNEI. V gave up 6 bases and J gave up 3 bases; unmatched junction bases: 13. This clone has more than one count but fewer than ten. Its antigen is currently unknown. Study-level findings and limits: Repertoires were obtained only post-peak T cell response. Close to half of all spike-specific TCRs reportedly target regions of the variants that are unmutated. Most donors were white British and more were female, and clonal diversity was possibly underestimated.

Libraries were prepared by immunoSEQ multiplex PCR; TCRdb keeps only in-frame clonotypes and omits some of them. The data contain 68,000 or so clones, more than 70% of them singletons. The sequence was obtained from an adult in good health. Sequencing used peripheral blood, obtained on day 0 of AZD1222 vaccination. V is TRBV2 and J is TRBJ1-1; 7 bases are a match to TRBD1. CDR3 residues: CASSHSGGREDTEAFF. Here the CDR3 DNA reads TGTGCCAGCAGCCACTCAGGGGGGCGGGAGGACACTGAAGCTTTCTTT.